The rows below give T cell receptor beta chains drawn from one sample of a study of blood T cells in healthy people across ages. Each CDR3 protein is one row after TCRdb ran MiXCR on the 5' RACE reads. The profile shows over 1.5 million distinct CDR3 sequences, about 49% of them singletons. The sequencing input was blood. These receptors all come from a woman aged 35 to 49 in good health. Both conserved end residues are part of each CDR3. The D gene is left open where the match is weak. The size entry is marked missing in some rows and otherwise reads once, few, many or a size class.

D gene: .
V gene: TRBV4-2
J gene: TRBJ2-5
clone size: few
CDR3 protein: CASSPGLSALQETQYF
CDR3 DNA: TGTGCCAGCAGCCCGGGCCTTTCGGCGTTACAAGAGACCCAGTACTTC

D gene: TRBD2
V gene: TRBV20-1
J gene: TRBJ2-1
clone size: .
CDR3 protein: CSASLAGASYNEQFF
CDR3 DNA: TGCAGTGCTAGCCTAGCGGGGGCCTCCTACAATGAGCAGTTCTTC

D gene: .
V gene: TRBV6-5
J gene: TRBJ2-5
clone size: .
CDR3 protein: CASSIRGRSYNEQYF
CDR3 DNA: TGTGCCAGCAGTATTCGGGGTCGCTCCTACAATGAGCAGTACTTC

D gene: TRBD2
V gene: TRBV28
J gene: TRBJ2-3
clone size: .
CDR3 protein: CASSTRGGGTDTQYF
CDR3 DNA: TGTGCCAGCAGTACCCGGGGGGGCGGCACAGATACGCAGTATTTT

D gene: .
V gene: TRBV7-3
J gene: TRBJ2-3
clone size: .
CDR3 protein: CASSPVRAVPDTQYF
CDR3 DNA: TGTGCCAGCAGCCCAGTCCGGGCTGTCCCAGATACGCAGTATTTT

D gene: .
V gene: TRBV6-2/TRBV6-3
J gene: TRBJ1-4
clone size: .
CDR3 protein: CASSYGQDRGEKLFF
CDR3 DNA: TGTGCCAGCAGTTACGGTCAGGATCGAGGGGAAAAACTGTTTTTT

D gene: TRBD1
V gene: TRBV20-1
J gene: TRBJ2-7
clone size: .
CDR3 protein: CSLGSGQAPYEQYF
CDR3 DNA: TGCAGCCTCGGCTCGGGACAGGCCCCCTACGAGCAGTACTTC

D gene: .
V gene: TRBV25-1
J gene: TRBJ2-1
clone size: .
CDR3 protein: CASSENPGYNEQFF
CDR3 DNA: TGTGCCAGCAGTGAAAATCCAGGGTACAATGAGCAGTTCTTC

D gene: TRBD1
V gene: TRBV7-9
J gene: TRBJ2-1
clone size: few
CDR3 protein: CASSSNRGRNDNEQFF
CDR3 DNA: TGTGCCAGCAGCTCCAACAGGGGGCGAAATGACAATGAGCAGTTCTTC

D gene: TRBD2
V gene: TRBV3-1
J gene: TRBJ2-3
clone size: .
CDR3 protein: CASRRSGGGGDTQYF
CDR3 DNA: TGTGCCAGCAGACGAAGTGGCGGGGGAGGGGATACGCAGTATTTT

D gene: TRBD1
V gene: TRBV7-2
J gene: TRBJ1-6
clone size: .
CDR3 protein: CASSLFGKDRDWFNSPLHF
CDR3 DNA: TGTGCCAGCAGCTTGTTTGGGAAGGACAGGGACTGGTTCAATTCACCCCTCCACTTT

D gene: TRBD2
V gene: TRBV27
J gene: TRBJ2-1
clone size: .
CDR3 protein: CASSPRGSRVNEQFF
CDR3 DNA: TGTGCCAGCAGTCCCCGCGGGAGTCGGGTGAATGAGCAGTTCTTC

D gene: .
V gene: TRBV6-5
J gene: TRBJ2-3
clone size: few
CDR3 protein: CASSYSPGQGFAADDTQYF
CDR3 DNA: TGTGCCAGCAGTTACTCCCCCGGACAAGGTTTTGCGGCGGATGATACGCAGTATTTT

D gene: .
V gene: TRBV6-1
J gene: TRBJ2-5
clone size: many
CDR3 protein: CASSVFGGAETQYF
CDR3 DNA: TGTGCCAGCAGTGTTTTTGGGGGGGCAGAGACCCAGTACTTC

D gene: TRBD2
V gene: TRBV2
J gene: TRBJ2-1
clone size: .
CDR3 protein: CASSGYIQEGTSGENYNEQFF
CDR3 DNA: TGTGCCAGCAGTGGCTACATCCAGGAGGGGACTAGCGGGGAAAATTACAATGAGCAGTTCTTC

D gene: TRBD2
V gene: TRBV12-3/TRBV12-4
J gene: TRBJ2-1
clone size: few
CDR3 protein: CASSVGTSGVNEQFF
CDR3 DNA: TGTGCCAGCAGTGTCGGGACTAGCGGGGTCAATGAGCAGTTCTTC

D gene: .
V gene: TRBV9
J gene: TRBJ1-2
clone size: few
CDR3 protein: CASSVASYGYTF
CDR3 DNA: TGTGCCAGCAGCGTAGCTTCCTATGGCTACACCTTC

D gene: TRBD1
V gene: TRBV13
J gene: TRBJ1-1
clone size: .
CDR3 protein: CASSLRVQGAGNTEAFF
CDR3 DNA: TGTGCCAGCAGCTTACGGGTACAGGGGGCGGGGAACACTGAAGCTTTCTTT

D gene: .
V gene: TRBV27
J gene: TRBJ2-3
clone size: .
CDR3 protein: CASSLLASSTDTQYF
CDR3 DNA: TGTGCCAGCAGTTTATTAGCGTCTAGCACAGATACGCAGTATTTT

D gene: .
V gene: TRBV24-1
J gene: TRBJ2-5
clone size: .
CDR3 protein: CATSDTTVEETQYF
CDR3 DNA: TGTGCCACCAGTGACACGACAGTAGAAGAGACCCAGTACTTC

D gene: .
V gene: TRBV4-3
J gene: TRBJ1-4
clone size: .
CDR3 protein: CASSQDDRRSNEKLFF
CDR3 DNA: TGCGCCAGCAGCCAAGATGATCGACGGTCTAATGAAAAACTGTTTTTT

D gene: .
V gene: TRBV12-3/TRBV12-4
J gene: TRBJ1-2
clone size: .
CDR3 protein: CASSSRVIIYGYTF
CDR3 DNA: TGTGCCAGCTCTTCTCGGGTTATTATCTATGGCTACACCTTC

D gene: .
V gene: TRBV7-3
J gene: TRBJ2-5
clone size: few
CDR3 protein: CASSSQGGLETQYF
CDR3 DNA: TGTGCCAGCAGCTCCCAGGGTGGTCTTGAGACCCAGTACTTC

D gene: .
V gene: TRBV6-6
J gene: TRBJ2-3
clone size: .
CDR3 protein: CASRKQERGTDTQYF
CDR3 DNA: TGTGCCAGCAGAAAGCAGGAAAGGGGCACAGATACGCAGTATTTT

D gene: TRBD1
V gene: TRBV10-3
J gene: TRBJ1-6
clone size: .
CDR3 protein: CAISEGQGAISPLHF
CDR3 DNA: TGTGCCATCAGTGAAGGACAGGGGGCAATTTCACCCCTCCACTTT

D gene: .
V gene: TRBV11-2
J gene: TRBJ2-5
clone size: .
CDR3 protein: CASSLGYRNQETQYF
CDR3 DNA: TGTGCCAGCAGCTTAGGGTACAGAAACCAAGAGACCCAGTACTTC

D gene: .
V gene: TRBV6-1
J gene: TRBJ2-5
clone size: few
CDR3 protein: CASSMTRIGETQYF
CDR3 DNA: TGTGCCAGCAGCATGACTAGAATTGGGGAGACCCAGTACTTC

D gene: TRBD2
V gene: TRBV20-1
J gene: TRBJ2-4
clone size: .
CDR3 protein: CSARAGGPPKNIQYF
CDR3 DNA: TGCAGTGCTAGAGCGGGGGGGCCTCCCAAAAACATTCAGTACTTC

D gene: .
V gene: TRBV5-5
J gene: TRBJ2-5
clone size: .
CDR3 protein: CASTPSAGWETQYF
CDR3 DNA: TGTGCCAGCACCCCTAGCGCGGGATGGGAGACCCAGTACTTC

D gene: TRBD1
V gene: TRBV6-6
J gene: TRBJ1-2
clone size: .
CDR3 protein: CASSLDGTGALGYTF
CDR3 DNA: TGTGCCAGCAGTTTAGACGGGACAGGGGCTCTCGGCTACACCTTC

D gene: .
V gene: TRBV20-1
J gene: TRBJ2-7
clone size: .
CDR3 protein: CSARPLTGAYNQQYF
CDR3 DNA: TGCAGTGCTAGACCCCTGACGGGGGCCTACAATCAGCAGTACTTC

D gene: TRBD2
V gene: TRBV9
J gene: TRBJ2-1
clone size: .
CDR3 protein: CASSDVSGAYNEQFF
CDR3 DNA: TGTGCCAGCAGCGACGTTAGCGGGGCTTACAATGAGCAGTTCTTC

D gene: .
V gene: TRBV4-3
J gene: TRBJ1-2
clone size: .
CDR3 protein: CASSQDLGRRALANYGYTF
CDR3 DNA: TGCGCCAGCAGCCAAGATCTGGGGCGCAGGGCCCTAGCTAACTATGGCTACACCTTC

D gene: TRBD1
V gene: TRBV7-2
J gene: TRBJ1-5
clone size: .
CDR3 protein: CASSANRGGPNQPQHF
CDR3 DNA: TGTGCCAGCAGCGCTAACAGGGGAGGCCCTAATCAGCCCCAGCATTTT

D gene: TRBD2
V gene: TRBV11-1
J gene: TRBJ2-5
clone size: .
CDR3 protein: CASSARGGVETQYF
CDR3 DNA: TGTGCCAGCAGCGCTCGCGGGGGTGTGGAGACCCAGTACTTC

D gene: .
V gene: TRBV7-2
J gene: TRBJ2-3
clone size: few
CDR3 protein: CASFRRGATDTQYF
CDR3 DNA: TGTGCCAGCTTTCGCCGGGGGGCCACAGATACGCAGTATTTT

D gene: .
V gene: TRBV9
J gene: TRBJ1-2
clone size: .
CDR3 protein: CASSAGGSNYGYTF
CDR3 DNA: TGTGCCAGCAGCGCCGGAGGTAGCAACTATGGCTACACCTTC